This T cell receptor (beta chain) was recorded in a study of regulatory T cells in long-lasting Graves disease. Regarding the study as a whole: Accuracy may have been reduced by the small sample size. Newly diagnosed Graves' patients exceeded persistent ones in TCR diversity.

In building TCR beta libraries, iRepertoire HTBI primers were used together with Arm-PCR of CDR3 regions. Original methodology: The samples yielded fewer than 75 TRBV and some 15 TRBJ segments. MiXCR was run by TCRdb on the multiplex PCR reads, yielding one entry per CDR3 protein. The authors' filters were not applied to this entry. This sample yields 350,000 to 500,000 distinct CDR3 sequences, of which less than 20% are seen a single time; about 23% belongs to the top ten. Time point defined: newly diagnosed GD, antithyroid drugs for less than 3 months. PBMC-extracted RNA yielded the TCR library. This CDR3 has 14 amino acids. With 2 bases clipped from V and 5 bases from J, the junction kept 3 bases outside the gene matches. Germline CDR1 is MNHEY and CDR2 is SVGAGI. This clonotype was recorded at least ten times. Its cognate antigen is unknown. A further study also used this sample, focusing on T cells in Graves' hyperthyroidism and ophthalmopathy.

This receptor was taken from a woman aged 18-29 years with Graves disease. Sequencing used peripheral blood mononuclear cells (PBMCs), obtained at new diagnosis, from a patient treated with antithyroid drugs. This rearrangement joins TRBV6-5 to TRBJ2-7; 10 nucleotides agree with TRBD1. As DNA, the CDR3 is TGTGCCAGCAGTTACGGGACAGGGGCGGACGAGCAGTACTTC. As protein: CASSYGTGADEQYF.